This T cell receptor beta chain was sequenced during a study of radiation and T cells in renal cell carcinoma. Study-level findings and limits: Pretreatment tumor biopsies were lacking, so baseline clonotypes are unknown.

Worth noting for this clone: Its target is unknown.

This CDR3 is 15 amino acids long. Trimming shortened V by 2 bases and J by 3 bases, and 13 bases separated the two germline ends. The germline V gene encodes CDR1 MNHNS and CDR2 SASEGT. Time point here: blood 2 weeks post-SBRT. Noted treatment: 15 Gy SBRT to primary tumor, nephrectomy 4 weeks later. Method: immunoSEQ multiplex PCR; TCRdb's copy keeps in-frame clones and lacks some. Of 100,000 to 150,000 clones detected, around 82% appear once; the ten largest clones hold approximately 6.3%. The material sequenced was blood, taken from a patient whose treatment included radiotherapy and nephrectomy. The TCR was taken from a man aged 50 or older with renal cell carcinoma. The V call is TRBV6-1, the J call TRBJ1-1; D not certain. The chain's CDR3 is CASSEQWVGYTEAFF. CDR3 DNA sequence: TGTGCCAGCAGTGAACAATGGGTGGGGTACACTGAAGCTTTCTTT.